This is a list of T cell receptor beta chains from one sample in a study of post-analysis software for immune sequencing data. TCRdb re-derived calls from the PCR reads in MiXCR, one entry per CDR3 protein. The sample holds approximately 460,000 distinct CDR3 sequences; roughly 45% are singletons and the top ten take about 12%. Sequencing used blood. These receptors all stem from a girl aged 5-17 years with multiple sclerosis. Each CDR3 is given with its conserved first and last residue. The D gene is left open where the match is weak. Some rows have no size entry. The others give once, few or many, or a class for an expanded clone.

clone size	J gene	D gene	V gene	CDR3 DNA	CDR3 protein
NA	TRBJ1-1	NA	TRBV12-5	TGTGCTAGTGGTCGATCGGACACTGGAGCTTTCTTT	CASGRSDTGAFF
NA	TRBJ2-1	TRBD2	TRBV5-1	TGCGCCAGCAGTTTCGATAGCGGGAGCTCCTACAATGAGCAGTTCTTC	CASSFDSGSSYNEQFF
NA	TRBJ2-3	NA	TRBV9	TGTGCCAGCAGCGTCGATAGCGTCGGATCGCAGTATTTT	CASSVDSVGSQYF
NA	TRBJ2-1	TRBD2	TRBV24-1	TGTGCCACCAGTGACCTAAACAGGGCAAGCGGGAGGTACAATGAGCAGTTCTTC	CATSDLNRASGRYNEQFF
few	TRBJ2-7	TRBD2	TRBV9	TGTGCCAGCAGCGTCGGGCTAGCGGCAACCTACGAGCAGTACTTC	CASSVGLAATYEQYF
NA	TRBJ2-7	NA	TRBV10-3	TGTGCCATCAGTAGACTACCGCCCGTCGAGCAGTACTTC	CAISRLPPVEQYF
NA	TRBJ2-5	NA	TRBV5-5	TGTGCCAGCAGCTTGGATCCGTACCAAGAGACCCAGTACTTC	CASSLDPYQETQYF
NA	TRBJ2-1	TRBD2	TRBV19	TGTGCCAGTAGTTCCTCTAGGACTAGCGGTCATGAGCAGTTCTTC	CASSSSRTSGHEQFF
NA	TRBJ1-6	NA	TRBV28	TGTGCCAGCAGTCTCACAGACGACAGGAGCTCCTATAATTCACCCCTCCACTTT	CASSLTDDRSSYNSPLHF
NA	TRBJ1-5	TRBD1	TRBV2	TGTGCCAGCACGCAAGACAGGGTCTATTATCATAGCAATCAGCCCCAGCATTTT	CASTQDRVYYHSNQPQHF
NA	TRBJ1-4	TRBD1	TRBV3-1	TGTGCCAGCAGCCCCTTGACAGGGACCCACAATGAAAAACTGTTTTTT	CASSPLTGTHNEKLFF
NA	TRBJ1-2	NA	TRBV29-1	TGCAGCGTTAACCGGGGCTACACCTTC	CSVNRGYTF
NA	TRBJ2-4	NA	TRBV28	TGTGCCAGCAGTTCCCTCGGGAACGGAGCCAAAAACATTCAGTACTTC	CASSSLGNGAKNIQYF
few	TRBJ2-3	NA	TRBV7-2	TGTGCCAGCAGCTTAGTCCCTAGCACAGATACGCAGTATTTT	CASSLVPSTDTQYF
NA	TRBJ1-2	TRBD1	TRBV2	TGTGCCAGCCGGTACAGGGGCTATGGCTACACCTTC	CASRYRGYGYTF
few	TRBJ2-1	TRBD2	TRBV28	TGTGCCAGCAGTTTCTCCGACAGGGGTTTAATTCCTAGCGGGAGGCCGACCGGCGGTGAGCAGTTCTTC	CASSFSDRGLIPSGRPTGGEQFF
NA	TRBJ2-6	NA	TRBV20-1	TGCAGTGCTAGAGATCTCAGGGTTTCGGCGATTTCTGGGGCCAACGTCCTGACTTTC	CSARDLRVSAISGANVLTF
NA	TRBJ2-5	NA	TRBV12-5	TGTGCTAGTGGCCGGGGGACCCAGGACATCTCTAAAGAGACCCAGTACTTC	CASGRGTQDISKETQYF
NA	TRBJ2-7	NA	TRBV7-9	TGTGCCAGCAGCCATCCCAAAAAACACAATGAGCAGTACTTC	CASSHPKKHNEQYF
few	TRBJ1-2	TRBD1	TRBV4-1	TGCGCCAGCAGCCCAAGGAGAGGGGGCGATGGCTACACCTTC	CASSPRRGGDGYTF
few	TRBJ1-2	NA	TRBV12-3/TRBV12-4	TGTGCCAGCAGTTTACGGGGAAGTTGGGAAACGAACTATGGCTACACCTTC	CASSLRGSWETNYGYTF
NA	TRBJ2-2	TRBD2	TRBV7-8	TGTGCCAGCAGCCTTTCGGGGGGGGACACCGGGGAGCGGTTTTTT	CASSLSGGDTGERFF
few	TRBJ1-2	NA	TRBV5-1	TGCGCCAGCAGCTCATGGACAGAGTCAGCTAACTATGGCTACACCTTC	CASSSWTESANYGYTF
few	TRBJ2-3	NA	TRBV9	TGTGCCAGCAGCGTAGGCTCCCCGCGGCGCACAGATACGCAGTATTTT	CASSVGSPRRTDTQYF
NA	TRBJ2-3	NA	TRBV20-1	TGCAGTGCTGCAGTAGCGGAGACCACAGATACGCAGTATTTT	CSAAVAETTDTQYF
NA	TRBJ2-7	NA	TRBV7-9	TGTGCCAGCAGCTTAGCGGACGGGACCTACGAGCAGTACTTC	CASSLADGTYEQYF
few	TRBJ2-7	TRBD1	TRBV28	TGTGCCAGCAGTCCCTCGGGACAGGGGTATTACGAGCAGTACTTC	CASSPSGQGYYEQYF
NA	TRBJ2-1	TRBD2	TRBV29-1	TGCAGCTACCGACTAGCCCTCAGGGATGAGCAGTTCTTC	CSYRLALRDEQFF
once	TRBJ2-3	TRBD2	TRBV4-1	TGCGCCAGCAGCCAAGCCCAGCGGGAGTTAGATACGCAGTATTTT	CASSQAQRELDTQYF
few	TRBJ2-1	NA	TRBV29-1	TGCAGCGTTGACTGGACACTTTACAATGAGCAGTTCTTC	CSVDWTLYNEQFF
NA	TRBJ2-2	TRBD2	TRBV2	TGTGCCAGCAAAGGAGGACTAGCGGGCACCGGGGAGCTGTTTTTT	CASKGGLAGTGELFF
NA	TRBJ1-1	NA	TRBV12-3/TRBV12-4	TGTGCCAGCAGTCCGCTGAGGTCATCCATGAACACTGAAGCTTTCTTT	CASSPLRSSMNTEAFF
NA	TRBJ2-7	TRBD2	TRBV5-1	TGCGCCAGCAGCTTTGGACTAGCGGAAGGCTACGAGCAGTACTTC	CASSFGLAEGYEQYF
NA	TRBJ2-3	NA	TRBV10-3	TGTGCCATCGGTCTATTAGATACGCAGTATTTT	CAIGLLDTQYF
NA	TRBJ2-1	TRBD2	TRBV30	TGTGCCTGGGGCCCCTCAACTAGCGGGACTTACAATGAGCAGTTCTTC	CAWGPSTSGTYNEQFF
many	TRBJ2-5	NA	TRBV29-1	TGCAGCGCCAGGGGACCGGGAGAGGTAGAGACCCAGTACTTC	CSARGPGEVETQYF
few	TRBJ2-7	TRBD1	TRBV20-1	TGCAGTACCTGGGACAGGGATAAGGGCTACGAGCAGTACTTC	CSTWDRDKGYEQYF
NA	TRBJ2-1	NA	TRBV29-1	TGCAGCGTGGACGGGGGCTTCAATGAGCAGTTCTTC	CSVDGGFNEQFF
NA	TRBJ1-1	NA	TRBV6-6	TGTGCCAGCAGTTCACTTAAACGAGGGACTGGGACTGAAGCTTTCTTT	CASSSLKRGTGTEAFF
NA	TRBJ1-5	TRBD1	TRBV20-1	TGCAGCCAGGCAGGGGGCCGTCAGCCCCAGCATTTT	CSQAGGRQPQHF
NA	TRBJ2-1	NA	TRBV6-5	TGTGCCAGCACTAGCGTAAGCTCCTACAATGAGCAGTTCTTC	CASTSVSSYNEQFF
many	TRBJ2-6	NA	TRBV6-2/TRBV6-3	TGTGCCAGCAGTTCGAGGCTTAGCTCTGGGGCCAACGTCCTGACTTTC	CASSSRLSSGANVLTF
NA	TRBJ2-7	NA	TRBV11-2	TGTGCCAGCAGCTTTGGTAGCGGCCTCTCCTACGAGCAGTACTTC	CASSFGSGLSYEQYF
NA	TRBJ1-2	TRBD1	TRBV12-3/TRBV12-4	TGTGCCAGTAGTTTAGCTTCGGGACAGGGAGGCGGCTACACCTTC	CASSLASGQGGGYTF
NA	TRBJ2-1	TRBD1	TRBV24-1	TGTGCCACCAGTGAACAGGGACAGGGAAAGACCCAGTTCTTC	CATSEQGQGKTQFF
few	TRBJ1-2	NA	TRBV18	TGTGCCAGCTCACCGTCCCGAGACAGTATCTATGGCTACACCTTC	CASSPSRDSIYGYTF
NA	TRBJ2-1	NA	TRBV20-1	TGCAGTGCTGAAAGGACTGGGTCGGGGTGGCAGTTCTTC	CSAERTGSGWQFF
few	TRBJ2-5	NA	TRBV20-1	TGCAGTGCTAGAAGGGAGAGCGGACAAGAGACCCAGTACTTC	CSARRESGQETQYF
NA	TRBJ2-1	TRBD2	TRBV2	TGTGCCAGCAGAAAAGGACTAGTCGGTTACAATGAGCAGTTCTTC	CASRKGLVGYNEQFF
few	TRBJ2-7	NA	TRBV20-1	TGCAGTGCTAGATATCCGGGACGTTCTCCTAACGAGCAGTACTTC	CSARYPGRSPNEQYF
NA	TRBJ2-6	NA	TRBV29-1	TGCAGCGTTGCTCCCGGAGTGGGGCCCGGGGCCAACGTCCTGACTTTC	CSVAPGVGPGANVLTF
NA	TRBJ2-3	NA	TRBV20-1	TGCAGTGCTGGTCCCGCAGATACGCAGTATTTT	CSAGPADTQYF
NA	TRBJ2-3	NA	TRBV29-1	TGCAGCGCTGAGGGTTTGGCTTTAGGAGGTACGCAGTATTTT	CSAEGLALGGTQYF
NA	TRBJ2-5	TRBD2	TRBV4-1	TGCGCCAGCAGCCAAGATAGGACGGGAGGGAAACGGACCCAGTACTTC	CASSQDRTGGKRTQYF
few	TRBJ2-7	TRBD1	TRBV29-1	TGCAGCGTCGCAATCCCGGGACAGGGGGCCTACGAGCAGTACTTC	CSVAIPGQGAYEQYF
NA	TRBJ2-5	NA	TRBV7-9	TGTGCCAGCAGCTTAGAGGGGGAGGGGGAACAAGAGACCCAGTACTTC	CASSLEGEGEQETQYF
NA	TRBJ2-5	TRBD1	TRBV20-1	TGCAGTGCGCAGGACAGGGGGGGAAAGACCCAGTACTTC	CSAQDRGGKTQYF